One sample yielded the 15 T cell receptor beta chains listed below, sequenced in a study of CD8+ T cells in alopecia areata (dated by TCRdb to the late 2010s). Libraries were made using the immunoSEQ multiplex PCR assay. For TCR sequencing, RNA was extracted from every sample and reverse transcribed into cDNA to serve as template. In TCRdb, the immuneACCESS table is reduced to in-frame sequences with V and J assigned. These tables do not hold every clone; where another copy was compared, an unresolved V gene accounts for under half, and the others remain unexplained. A total of about 270,000 clones appear in this sample, 50% to 75% of them only once. About 0.88% of the sample is in the top ten clones. Per the publication, the treatment or condition label means: oral pan-JAK inhibitor, 5-10 mg twice daily. Sequencing was performed on CD4+ T cells sorted from blood, taken at week 52, from a patient treated with tofacitinib. The origin of the receptors is a human donor with alopecia areata.

This clone was detected a few times. The chain is built from TRBV19 and TRBJ2-1; 8 bases align to TRBD1. The CDR3 totals 16 residues. Germline CDR1 LNHDA, CDR2 SQIVND (reference sequence). The junction had 14 bases not matched to a gene; V was cut back by 3 bases and J by 10 bases. This CDR3 reads CASSMGRGQVVWEQFF. The CDR3 DNA is TGTGCCAGTAGTATGGGTCGGGGACAGGTGGTCTGGGAGCAGTTCTTC.

This clone was found once. This chain connects TRBV2 to TRBJ1-1; maybe TRBD1 (5 bases). The CDR3 is made up of 14 amino acids. Per germline, CDR1 SNHLY and CDR2 FYNNEI. Trimming cost V 8 bases and J 2 bases, with 15 bases left between them. CDR3 DNA sequence: TGTGCCAGCGCTCCAGCGGGGGTTAACACTGAAGCTTTCTTT. Its protein is CASAPAGVNTEAFF. Using reference TRBV2 and TRBJ1-1 for the parts outside the CDR3, the full variable domain is EPEVTQTPSHQVTQMGQEVILRCVPISNHLYFYWYRQILGQKVEFLVSFYNNEISEKSEIFDDQFSVERPDGSNFTLKIRSTKLEDSAMYFCASAPAGVNTEAFFGQGTRLTVV.

The chain joins TRBV30 to TRBJ1-5, with 12 positions matching TRBD1. The CDR3 loop spans 15 amino acids. CDR1 GTSNPN and CDR2 SVGIG come from the germline V gene (reference sequence). J was trimmed by 7 bases and V by 4 bases; bases with no gene match: 8. CDR3 amino acids: CAWNPGQGAHQPQHF. The CDR3 region has the DNA TGTGCCTGGAATCCGGGACAGGGGGCCCACCAGCCCCAGCATTTT.

A single count supports this clone. This sequence joins TRBV9 and TRBJ2-1; D is possibly TRBD2 (5 bases). CDR1 and CDR2 from the germline V gene are SGDLS and YYNGEE. V gave up 0 bases and J gave up 9 bases, with 19 bases separating them. CDR3 size: 16 residues. CDR3 in DNA: TGTGCCAGCAGCGTAGGAGCCCGGGTCGGGATCGGTGAGCAGTTCTTC. Translating gives CASSVGARVGIGEQFF.

The chain is built from TRBV2 and TRBJ2-7, with 13 bases fitting TRBD2. J was trimmed by 5 bases and V by 4 bases; bases with no gene match: 5. This CDR3 is built from 15 residues. CDR1 SNHLY and CDR2 FYNNEI come from the germline V gene. For the CDR3, the DNA is TGTGCCAGCAGTGGAGGGACTAGCGGGGACAACGAGCAGTACTTC. This translates into CASSGGTSGDNEQYF.

This chain connects TRBV9 to TRBJ2-5; TRBD1 might be the D (7 bases). Looked up from germline, CDR1 is SGDLS and CDR2 is YYNGEE. The CDR3 is 15 amino acids. Trimming took 1 base from V and 5 from J, leaving 15 bases between them. This chain's CDR3 is CASSVQGGLSETQYF. CDR3 DNA: TGTGCCAGCAGCGTACAGGGGGGTCTTTCGGAGACCCAGTACTTC.

CDR3 sequence: CASSLLGQGTGNSPLHF. Here the CDR3 DNA reads TGTGCCAGCAGCTTACTCGGGCAGGGGACGGGTAATTCACCCCTCCACTTT. The chain couples TRBV7-2 to TRBJ1-6; possibly TRBD1 for D (6 bases). This CDR3 is 17 amino acids long. V was cut by 2 bases and J by 6 bases, with 17 bases left in between. Germline V gene lookup returns CDR1 SGHTA and CDR2 FQGNSA.

About this clone: This clone may be a read error of a much larger clone one base away. V gene TRBV5-4 combines with J gene TRBJ2-5, with D hard to call. V shed 4 bases and J shed 2 bases, with 3 bases lying between them. The CDR3 covers 11 residues. Germline V gene data show CDR1 as SGHNT and CDR2 as YYREEE (reference sequence). The CDR3 DNA reads as TGTGCCAGCAGCGGACAAGAGACCCAGTACTTC. Translated: CASSGQETQYF.

The rearrangement uses TRBV20-1 and TRBJ1-3; no clear D gene. CDR3 length: 11 amino acids. CDR1 is DFQATT and CDR2 is SNEGSKA in the germline V gene (reference sequence). The V end lost 8 bases, the J end lost 4 bases, and 9 bases lay between the germline ends. The CDR3 DNA reads as TGCAGTTTTTACGTAGGAAACACCATATATTTT. Translation gives CSFYVGNTIYF.

The chain recombines TRBV29-1 with TRBJ2-1; no firm D call. This CDR3 has 10 residues. Germline loops: CDR1 SQVTM, CDR2 ANQGSEA. Deletions cut 5 bases from V and 4 bases from J, with 3 bases between. This chain's CDR3 is CSVSYNEQFF. CDR3 in DNA: TGCAGCGTTTCGTACAATGAGCAGTTCTTC.

This clone occurred a few times. The chain recombines TRBV5-5 with TRBJ2-2; D unresolved. The CDR3 has 16 residues. Germline CDR1 reads SGHKS; CDR2 reads YYEKEE (reference sequence). V lost 1 base, J lost 6 bases, and 16 bases lay in between. The CDR3 loop is CASSLHLRPFAGELFF. As DNA, the CDR3 is TGTGCCAGCAGCTTGCATTTGAGACCTTTTGCCGGGGAGCTGTTTTTT.

This clone was recorded a few times. The chain carries TRBV7-3 and TRBJ2-2, with 8 bases matching TRBD1. This CDR3 contains 14 residues. Germline V gene sequence: CDR1 SGHTA, CDR2 FQGTGA. V gave up 5 bases and J gave up 4 bases; unmatched junction bases: 3. CDR3: CASSGQGATGELFF. The CDR3 DNA reads as TGTGCCAGCAGCGGACAGGGCGCCACCGGGGAGCTGTTTTTT. Looking up the rest from reference TRBV7-3 and TRBJ2-2 gives the full variable domain: GAGVSQTPSNKVTEKGKYVELRCDPISGHTALYWYRQSLGQGPEFLIYFQGTGAADDSGLPNDRFFAVRPEGSVSTLKIQRTERGDSAVYLCASSGQGATGELFFGEGSRLTVL.

V usage is TRBV5-1 and J usage is TRBJ1-1, with D maybe TRBD1 (5 bases). The CDR3 runs to 12 residues. Between the trimmed V and J ends, which lost 4 bases and 11 bases, there was a span of 15 bases. CDR1 SGHRS and CDR2 YFSETQ come from the germline V gene. The CDR3 DNA reads as TGCGCCAGCAGCGTCGGATGGGACCTGGCTTTCTTT. This sequence encodes CASSVGWDLAFF.

J is TRBJ2-7 and V is TRBV2, with 7 nucleotides matching TRBD1. The CDR3 covers 14 residues. The ends lost 9 bases at V and 0 bases at J; junction bases unmatched: 8. Germline CDR1 and CDR2: SNHLY and FYNNEI. DNA of the CDR3: TGTGCCAGTTGCTCCGGGACAGCCTCCTACGAGCAGTACTTC. Its protein is CASCSGTASYEQYF. Full variable domain (remainder filled in from reference TRBV2 and TRBJ2-7): EPEVTQTPSHQVTQMGQEVILRCVPISNHLYFYWYRQILGQKVEFLVSFYNNEISEKSEIFDDQFSVERPDGSNFTLKIRSTKLEDSAMYFCASCSGTASYEQYFGPGTRLTVT.

The V and J genes are TRBV18 and TRBJ2-5, with a tentative D call TRBD1 (7 bases). With 6 bases removed from V and 1 base from J, the gap between germline ends came to 15 bases. Germline CDR1 is KGHSH and CDR2 is LQKENI. This CDR3 is 15 amino acids long. CDR3: CASSLGGTAQETQYF. In DNA form, the CDR3 reads TGTGCCAGCTCCCTGGGCGGGACAGCCCAAGAGACCCAGTACTTC.